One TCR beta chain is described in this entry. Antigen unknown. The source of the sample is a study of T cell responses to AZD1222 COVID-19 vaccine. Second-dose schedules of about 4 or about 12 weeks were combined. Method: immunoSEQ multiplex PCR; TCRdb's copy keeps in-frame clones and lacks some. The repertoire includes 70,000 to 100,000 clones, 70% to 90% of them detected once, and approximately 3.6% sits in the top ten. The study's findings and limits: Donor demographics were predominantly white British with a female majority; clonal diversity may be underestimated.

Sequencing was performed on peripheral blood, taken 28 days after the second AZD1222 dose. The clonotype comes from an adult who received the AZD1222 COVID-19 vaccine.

CDR3 amino acids: CASRGIRRRTEAFF. Written as DNA, the CDR3 is TGTGCCAGCAGGGGGATACGGAGGAGAACTGAAGCTTTCTTT. The rearrangement joins TRBV11-2 to TRBJ1-1; D uncertain. This CDR3 has 14 amino acids. Per germline, CDR1 SGHAT and CDR2 FQNNGV. Trimming removed 6 bases from V and 5 bases from J, with 16 bases in between.